This passage covers 8 T cell receptor beta chains from one sample sequenced in a study of response to subunit inactivated influenza vaccine. MiXCR, run by TCRdb on the RT-PCR reads, gives a single entry per CDR3 protein. This sample yields approximately 230,000 distinct CDR3 sequences, of which 10% to 15% are seen a single time; over 6.5% belongs to the top ten. Here the sequenced sample was non-naive T cells sorted from PBMCs, taken less than 15 days before vaccination. These receptor sequences come from a man in his fifties who received an inactivated influenza vaccine.

This clonotype appeared many times. This rearrangement joins TRBV7-2 to TRBJ2-3; TRBD1 aligns across 8 bases. With V trimmed by 1 base and J by 10 bases, 7 bases remained unmatched. Germline CDR1 reads SGHTA; CDR2 reads FQGNSA. The CDR3 has 14 residues. CDR3 bases: TGTGCCAGCAGCTTAGGTACAGGGGGGACCCCGCAGTATTTT. Translating it yields CASSLGTGGTPQYF. Variable domain in full (rest from reference TRBV7-2 and TRBJ2-3): GAGVSQSPSNKVTEKGKDVELRCDPISGHTALYWYRQSLGQGLEFLIYFQGNSAPDKSGLPSDRFSAERTGGSVSTLTIQRTQQEDSAVYLCASSLGTGGTPQYFGPGTRLTVL.

This clonotype has just a few counts. The chain recombines TRBV7-2 with TRBJ2-7, with D possibly matching TRBD2 (6 bases). The CDR3 runs 16 residues. Germline CDR1 and CDR2: SGHTA and FQGNSA. The ends were cut back, 0 bases at V and 0 bases at J, with 12 bases in the middle. CDR3 region: CASSLAWTGVSYEQYF. The CDR3 DNA is TGTGCCAGCAGCTTAGCCTGGACGGGGGTCTCCTACGAGCAGTACTTC.

A few counts support this clonotype. The gene calls are TRBV28 and TRBJ2-4; 7 bases agree with TRBD1. V was clipped by 6 bases and J by 6 bases; unmatched bases: 11. The germline V gene encodes CDR1 MDHEN and CDR2 SYDVKM. The CDR3 totals 15 residues. The CDR3 here is CASRVTGDKGNIQYF. CDR3 sequence (DNA): TGTGCCAGCAGAGTAACAGGGGACAAAGGAAACATTCAGTACTTC.

This clonotype was detected only a few times. The chain joins TRBV5-1 to TRBJ1-1; D is ambiguous. CDR1 is SGHRS and CDR2 is YFSETQ in the germline V gene. V was trimmed by 0 bases and J by 0 bases, leaving 9 bases between them. CDR3 length: 15 amino acids. The CDR3 DNA follows: TGCGCCAGCAGCTTGGGTCCCGGGATGAACACTGAAGCTTTCTTT. This codes for CASSLGPGMNTEAFF.

This chain links TRBV4-1 with TRBJ2-5; D gene uncertain. This CDR3 has 13 amino acids. Germline V lookup: CDR1 MGHRA, CDR2 YSYEKL. V lost 4 bases and J 3 bases, leaving 9 bases between the germline ends. The CDR3 region has the DNA TGCGCCAGCAGCCTCGGGTACAAAGAGACCCAGTACTTC. This sequence encodes CASSLGYKETQYF.

This clonotype was seen a few times. The gene calls are TRBV12-3 or TRBV12-4 and TRBJ2-7, with 11 bases lining up with TRBD2. The CDR3 consists of 16 residues. J was trimmed by 4 bases and V by 1 base; bases with no gene match: 6. The CDR3 sequence is CASSLGVSGGAYEQYF. In DNA, the CDR3 is TGTGCCAGCAGTTTAGGTGTTAGCGGGGGGGCTTACGAGCAGTACTTC.

Ten or more counts support this clonotype. This chain uses TRBV28 with TRBJ2-1, with 8 bases aligning to TRBD1. From germline, CDR1 is MDHEN and CDR2 SYDVKM. The CDR3 contains 13 residues. J was trimmed by 5 bases and V by 4 bases; bases with no gene match: 1. This CDR3 reads CASSSGQDNEQFF. CDR3 nucleotide sequence: TGTGCCAGCAGTTCGGGACAGGACAATGAGCAGTTCTTC.

This clonotype has only a few counts. The CDR3 DNA reads TGTGCCAGCAGCCAGTCATCCGTGAGCTCCTACGAGCAGTACTTC. It yields the protein CASSQSSVSSYEQYF. J is TRBJ2-7 and V is TRBV14; D remains unclear. CDR3 size: 15 residues. CDR1 and CDR2 (germline): SGHDN, FVKESK. Deletions cut 3 bases from V and 0 bases from J, with 12 bases between.